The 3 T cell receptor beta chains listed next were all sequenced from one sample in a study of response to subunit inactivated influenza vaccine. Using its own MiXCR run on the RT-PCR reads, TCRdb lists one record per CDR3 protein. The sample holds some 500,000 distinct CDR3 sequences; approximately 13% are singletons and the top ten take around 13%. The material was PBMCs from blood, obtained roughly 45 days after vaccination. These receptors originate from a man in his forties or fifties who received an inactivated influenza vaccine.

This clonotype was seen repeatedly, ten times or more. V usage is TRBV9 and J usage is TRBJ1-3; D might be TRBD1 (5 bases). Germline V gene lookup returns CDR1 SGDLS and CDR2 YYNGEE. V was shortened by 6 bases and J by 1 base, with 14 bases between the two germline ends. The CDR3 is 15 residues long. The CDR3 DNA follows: TGTGCCAGCACACCGGGGGATAGGTCTGGAAACACCATATATTTT. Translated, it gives CASTPGDRSGNTIYF.

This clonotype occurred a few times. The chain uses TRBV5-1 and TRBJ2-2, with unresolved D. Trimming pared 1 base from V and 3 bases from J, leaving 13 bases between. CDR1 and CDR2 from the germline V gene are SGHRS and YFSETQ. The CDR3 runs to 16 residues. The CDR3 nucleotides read TGCGCCAGCAGCTTGTCGGGTTCCAAGGACACCGGGGAGCTGTTTTTT. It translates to CASSLSGSKDTGELFF.

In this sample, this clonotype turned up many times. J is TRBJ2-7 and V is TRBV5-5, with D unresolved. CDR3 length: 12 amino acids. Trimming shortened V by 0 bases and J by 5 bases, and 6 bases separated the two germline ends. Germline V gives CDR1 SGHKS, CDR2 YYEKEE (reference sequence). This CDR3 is CASSLEYDEQYF. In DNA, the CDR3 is TGTGCCAGCAGCTTGGAGTACGACGAGCAGTACTTC.